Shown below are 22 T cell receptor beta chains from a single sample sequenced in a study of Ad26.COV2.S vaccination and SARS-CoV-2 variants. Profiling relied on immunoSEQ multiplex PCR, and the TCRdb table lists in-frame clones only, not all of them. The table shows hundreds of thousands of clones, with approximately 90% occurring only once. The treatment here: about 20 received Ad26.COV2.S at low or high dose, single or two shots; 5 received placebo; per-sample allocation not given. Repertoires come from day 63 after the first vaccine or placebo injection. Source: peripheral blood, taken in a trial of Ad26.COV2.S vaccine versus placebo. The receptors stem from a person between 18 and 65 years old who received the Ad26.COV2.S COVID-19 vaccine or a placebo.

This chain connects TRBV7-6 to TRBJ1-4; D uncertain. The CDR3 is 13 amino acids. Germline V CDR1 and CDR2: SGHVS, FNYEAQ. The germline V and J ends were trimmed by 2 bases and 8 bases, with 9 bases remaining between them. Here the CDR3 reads CASSLRAGEKLFF. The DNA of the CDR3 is TGTGCCAGCAGCTTAAGGGCCGGGGAAAAACTGTTTTTT. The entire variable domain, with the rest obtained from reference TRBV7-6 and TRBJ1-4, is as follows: GAGVSQSPRYKVTKRGQDVALRCDPISGHVSLYWYRQALGQGPEFLTYFNYEAQQDKSGLPNDRFSAERPEGSISTLTIQRTEQRDSAMYRCASSLRAGEKLFFGSGTQLSVL.

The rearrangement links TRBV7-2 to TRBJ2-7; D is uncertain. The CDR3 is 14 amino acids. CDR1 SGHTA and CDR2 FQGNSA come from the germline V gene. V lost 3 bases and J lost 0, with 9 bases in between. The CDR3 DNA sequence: TGTGCCAGCAGCTTTAGGACGGGCTCCTACGAGCAGTACTTC. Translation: CASSFRTGSYEQYF.

This CDR3 reads CASSVGQPREQFF. DNA for the CDR3: TGTGCCAGCAGCGTTGGACAGCCCCGGGAGCAGTTCTTC. This rearrangement joins TRBV2 to TRBJ2-1, with a possible D match to TRBD1 (6 bases). Per the germline V gene, CDR1 is SNHLY and CDR2 is FYNNEI. The CDR3 extends over 13 amino acids. With 6 bases removed from V and 10 bases from J, the gap between germline ends came to 16 bases. Filled out from reference TRBV2 and TRBJ2-1, the complete variable domain reads EPEVTQTPSHQVTQMGQEVILRCVPISNHLYFYWYRQILGQKVEFLVSFYNNEISEKSEIFDDQFSVERPDGSNFTLKIRSTKLEDSAMYFCASSVGQPREQFFGPGTRLTVL.

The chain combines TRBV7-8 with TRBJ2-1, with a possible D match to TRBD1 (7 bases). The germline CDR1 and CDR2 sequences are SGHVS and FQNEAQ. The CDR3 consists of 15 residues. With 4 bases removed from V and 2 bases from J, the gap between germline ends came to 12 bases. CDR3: CASSSGGTAYNEQFF. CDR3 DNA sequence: TGTGCCAGCAGCTCAGGGGGGACAGCCTACAATGAGCAGTTCTTC.

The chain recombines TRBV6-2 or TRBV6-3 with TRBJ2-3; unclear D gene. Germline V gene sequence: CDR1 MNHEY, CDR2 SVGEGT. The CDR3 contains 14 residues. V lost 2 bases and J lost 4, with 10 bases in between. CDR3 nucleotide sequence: TGTGCCAGCAGTTACATGGATTTGGCAGATACGCAGTATTTT. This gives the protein CASSYMDLADTQYF.

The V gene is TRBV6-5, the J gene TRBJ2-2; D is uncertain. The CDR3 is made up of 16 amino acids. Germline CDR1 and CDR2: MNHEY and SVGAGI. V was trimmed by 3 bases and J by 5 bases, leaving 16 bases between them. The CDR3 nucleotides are TGTGCCAGCAGTTATCTACTCGTAGGTGGAACCGGGGAGCTGTTTTTT. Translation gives CASSYLLVGGTGELFF.

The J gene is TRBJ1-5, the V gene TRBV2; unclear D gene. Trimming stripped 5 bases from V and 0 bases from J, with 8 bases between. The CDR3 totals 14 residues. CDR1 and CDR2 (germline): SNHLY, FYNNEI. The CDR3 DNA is TGTGCCAGCAGTCGGACGGATAGCAATCAGCCCCAGCATTTT. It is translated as CASSRTDSNQPQHF. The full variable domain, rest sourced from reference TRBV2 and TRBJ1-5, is EPEVTQTPSHQVTQMGQEVILRCVPISNHLYFYWYRQILGQKVEFLVSFYNNEISEKSEIFDDQFSVERPDGSNFTLKIRSTKLEDSAMYFCASSRTDSNQPQHFGDGTRLSIL.

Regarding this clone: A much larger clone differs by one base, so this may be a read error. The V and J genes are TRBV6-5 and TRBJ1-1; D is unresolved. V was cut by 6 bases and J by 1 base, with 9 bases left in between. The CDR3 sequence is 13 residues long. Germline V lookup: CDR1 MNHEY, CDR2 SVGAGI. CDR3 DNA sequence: TGTGCCAGCAGCCCCGGAAGGAACACTGAAGCTTTCTTT. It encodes CASSPGRNTEAFF.

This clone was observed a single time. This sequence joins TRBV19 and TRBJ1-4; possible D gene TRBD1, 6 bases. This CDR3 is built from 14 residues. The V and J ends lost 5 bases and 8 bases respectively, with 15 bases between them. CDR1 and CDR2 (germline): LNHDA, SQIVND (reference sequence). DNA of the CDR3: TGTGCCAGTAGTTACGGACTAAGGGGGGAAAAACTGTTTTTT. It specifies CASSYGLRGEKLFF.

The CDR3 DNA is TGTGCCACCAGTGGGCCCGACAGGGAGGCTGAAGCTTTCTTT. It codes for CATSGPDREAEAFF. The chain carries TRBV24-1 and TRBJ1-1; 7 bases are shared with TRBD1. The CDR3 totals 14 residues. Per germline, CDR1 KGHDR and CDR2 SFDVKD. Unmatched junction bases numbered 8, after V lost 5 bases and J lost 6 bases.

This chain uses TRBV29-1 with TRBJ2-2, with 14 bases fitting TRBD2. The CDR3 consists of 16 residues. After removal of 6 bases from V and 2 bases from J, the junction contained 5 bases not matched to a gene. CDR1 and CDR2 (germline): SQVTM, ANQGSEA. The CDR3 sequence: CSVGTSGSHNTGELFF. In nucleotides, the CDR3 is TGCAGCGTGGGGACTAGCGGGAGCCATAACACCGGGGAGCTGTTTTTT.

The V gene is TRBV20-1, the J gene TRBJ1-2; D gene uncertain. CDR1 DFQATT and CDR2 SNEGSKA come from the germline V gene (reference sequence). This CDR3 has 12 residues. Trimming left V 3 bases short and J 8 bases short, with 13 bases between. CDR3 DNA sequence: TGCAGTGCTAGTGGCAGAACGTGGGGCTACACCTTC. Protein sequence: CSASGRTWGYTF.

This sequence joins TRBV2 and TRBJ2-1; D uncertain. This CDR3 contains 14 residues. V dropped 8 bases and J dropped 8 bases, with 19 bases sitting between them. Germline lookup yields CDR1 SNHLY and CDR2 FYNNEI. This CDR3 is CASFYERFGDEQFF. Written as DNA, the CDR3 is TGTGCCAGCTTTTATGAACGATTTGGGGATGAGCAGTTCTTC.

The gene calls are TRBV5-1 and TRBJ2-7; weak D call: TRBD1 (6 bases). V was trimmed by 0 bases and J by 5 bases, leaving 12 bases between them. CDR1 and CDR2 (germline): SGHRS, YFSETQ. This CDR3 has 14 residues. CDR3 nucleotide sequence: TGCGCCAGCAGCTTGGGACAGGAAACCCACGAGCAGTACTTC. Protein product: CASSLGQETHEQYF.

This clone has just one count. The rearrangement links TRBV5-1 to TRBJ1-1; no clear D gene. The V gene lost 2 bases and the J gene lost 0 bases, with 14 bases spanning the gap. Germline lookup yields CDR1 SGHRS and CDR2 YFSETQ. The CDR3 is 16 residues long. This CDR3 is CASSFLAFGLNTEAFF. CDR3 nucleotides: TGCGCCAGCAGCTTTCTGGCCTTTGGGCTGAACACTGAAGCTTTCTTT.

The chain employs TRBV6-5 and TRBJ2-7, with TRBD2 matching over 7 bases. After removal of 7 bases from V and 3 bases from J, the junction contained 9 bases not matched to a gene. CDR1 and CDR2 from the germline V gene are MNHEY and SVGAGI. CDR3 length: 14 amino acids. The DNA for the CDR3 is TGTGCCAGCACCCTGACTAGCTTTAACTACGAGCAGTACTTC. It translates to CASTLTSFNYEQYF.

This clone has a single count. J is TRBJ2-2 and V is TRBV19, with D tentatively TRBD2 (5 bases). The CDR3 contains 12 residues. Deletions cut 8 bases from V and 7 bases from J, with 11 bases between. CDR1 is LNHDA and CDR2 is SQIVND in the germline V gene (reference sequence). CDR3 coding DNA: TGTGCCAGTGCACTCCGGGGCGGGGAGCTGTTTTTT. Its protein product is CASALRGGELFF.

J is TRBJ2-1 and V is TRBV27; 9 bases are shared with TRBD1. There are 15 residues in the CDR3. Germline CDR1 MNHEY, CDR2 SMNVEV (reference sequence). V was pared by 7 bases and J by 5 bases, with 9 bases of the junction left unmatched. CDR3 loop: CASTFLRTGDNEQFF. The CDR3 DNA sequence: TGTGCCAGCACCTTCTTACGGACAGGGGACAATGAGCAGTTCTTC.

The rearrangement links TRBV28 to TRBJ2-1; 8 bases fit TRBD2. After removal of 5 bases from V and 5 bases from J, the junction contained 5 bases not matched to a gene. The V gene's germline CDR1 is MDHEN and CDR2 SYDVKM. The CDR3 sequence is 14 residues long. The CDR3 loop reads CASSGSGRHNEQFF. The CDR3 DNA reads TGTGCCAGCAGTGGGAGCGGGAGACACAATGAGCAGTTCTTC.

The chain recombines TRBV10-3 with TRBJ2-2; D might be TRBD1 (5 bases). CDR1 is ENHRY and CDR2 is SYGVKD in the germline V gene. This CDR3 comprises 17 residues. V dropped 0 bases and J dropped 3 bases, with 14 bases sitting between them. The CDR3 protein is CAISESIGQGDTGELFF. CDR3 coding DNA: TGTGCCATCAGTGAGTCGATAGGGCAAGGGGACACCGGGGAGCTGTTTTTT.

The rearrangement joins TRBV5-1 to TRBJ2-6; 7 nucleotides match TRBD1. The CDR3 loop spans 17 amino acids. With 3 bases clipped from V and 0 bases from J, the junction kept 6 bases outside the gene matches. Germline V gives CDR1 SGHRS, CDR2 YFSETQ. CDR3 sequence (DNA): TGCGCCAGCAGCTGGGACAGCCCTTCCTCTGGGGCCAACGTCCTGACTTTC. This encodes CASSWDSPSSGANVLTF.

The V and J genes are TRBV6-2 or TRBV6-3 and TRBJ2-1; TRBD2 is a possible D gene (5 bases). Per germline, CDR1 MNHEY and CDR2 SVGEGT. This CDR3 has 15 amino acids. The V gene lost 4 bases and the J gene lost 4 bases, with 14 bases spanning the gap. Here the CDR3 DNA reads TGTGCCAGCAGTTCTACGGGATCCCTTTACAATGAGCAGTTCTTC. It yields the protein CASSSTGSLYNEQFF.